Each of the 12 T cell receptor beta chains below was sequenced from the same sample in a study of T cells in Graves' hyperthyroidism and ophthalmopathy. What was amplified from RNA transcripts were TCR beta CDR3 regions. During a first-round RT-PCR of the TCR CDR3, the HTBI primer set was used. One entry per CDR3 protein results from TCRdb running MiXCR on the multiplex PCR reads. Among approximately 600,000 distinct CDR3 sequences, 11% to 15% were seen once, and the ten largest hold roughly 7.1%. The specimen sequenced was blood. The receptor set was obtained from a woman between 18 and 30 years old with Graves' ophthalmopathy.

This clonotype was seen at least ten times. V is TRBV19 and J is TRBJ2-1; 10 nucleotides match TRBD2. The CDR3 extends over 16 amino acids. V lost 3 bases and J lost 8; bases outside the gene matches: 10. Germline CDR1 LNHDA, CDR2 SQIVND (reference sequence). The CDR3 reads CASSIGGASGRDEQFF. CDR3 DNA: TGTGCCAGTAGTATTGGTGGGGCTAGCGGGAGAGATGAGCAGTTCTTC.

This clonotype was seen a handful of times. The rearrangement uses TRBV20-1 and TRBJ1-1, with 9 bases aligning to TRBD1. The CDR3 is 13 amino acids. The germline V gene has CDR1 DFQATT and CDR2 SNEGSKA (reference sequence). V lost 7 bases, J lost 3 bases, and 6 bases stayed unmatched. CDR3 region: CSGDRVYDTEAFF. DNA of the CDR3: TGCAGTGGGGACAGGGTATACGACACTGAAGCTTTCTTT.

The chain is built from TRBV5-6 and TRBJ2-3, with D maybe TRBD2 (6 bases). Per the germline V gene, CDR1 is SGHDT and CDR2 is YYEEEE. This CDR3 comprises 17 residues. V shed 1 base and J shed 1 base, with 16 bases lying between them. CDR3 residues: CASSLWRDGRGTDTQYF. The CDR3 DNA reads TGTGCCAGCAGCTTGTGGCGGGATGGTCGTGGCACAGATACGCAGTATTTT.

The gene calls are TRBV20-1 and TRBJ1-1; the match to TRBD1 covers 11 bases. Germline values: CDR1 DFQATT, CDR2 SNEGSKA (reference sequence). V lost 2 bases to trimming and J lost 0 bases; unmatched junction nucleotides: 8. CDR3 length: 17 amino acids. The CDR3 region has the DNA TGCAGTGCTAGAACAGGGACAGGGGGTTCCATGAACACTGAAGCTTTCTTT. As protein: CSARTGTGGSMNTEAFF.

Points on this clonotype: A read error is possible here, since a much larger clone lies one base away. This chain uses TRBV5-1 with TRBJ1-1; a weak D match, TRBD1 (5 bases). The CDR3 runs 18 residues. Germline CDR1 is SGHRS and CDR2 is YFSETQ. Trimming left V 1 base short and J 0 bases short, with 19 bases between. CDR3 coding DNA: TGCGCCAGCAGCTTGAACCGGGGCAGTATAACCCTGAACACTGAAGCTTTCTTT. Protein: CASSLNRGSITLNTEAFF.

The chain is built from TRBV9 and TRBJ1-2, with D tentatively TRBD1 (5 bases). CDR1 and CDR2 from the germline V gene are SGDLS and YYNGEE. There are 15 residues in the CDR3. V lost 3 bases and J 4 bases, leaving 16 bases between the germline ends. The CDR3, as DNA: TGTGCCAGCAGCGCTCGACTCCTGGGGGGCTATGGCTACACCTTC. Translating it yields CASSARLLGGYGYTF.

This clonotype was counted ten times or more. The chain employs TRBV7-8 and TRBJ2-7; D is tentatively TRBD1 or TRBD2 (5 bases each). CDR1 and CDR2 (germline): SGHVS, FQNEAQ. The ends were cut back, 1 base at V and 3 bases at J, with 25 bases in the middle. CDR3 length equals 19 residues. This chain's CDR3 is CASSLGGRGWALVGYEQYF. As DNA, the CDR3 is TGTGCCAGCAGCTTAGGGGGACGCGGTTGGGCCCTAGTCGGCTACGAGCAGTACTTC.

CDR3 sequence: CASSSLGQGDEQYF. The CDR3 nucleotides are TGTGCCAGCAGCTCCCTGGGACAGGGGGACGAGCAGTACTTC. The chain couples TRBV4-2 to TRBJ2-7; TRBD1 aligns across 11 bases. Trimming removed 5 bases from V and 5 bases from J; junction bases left unmatched: 5. CDR1 and CDR2 from the germline V gene are LGHNA and YNFKEQ. This CDR3 spans 14 amino acids.

The table lists this clonotype with many counts. The V call is TRBV11-3, the J call TRBJ2-1; TRBD2 might be the D (6 bases). Germline V gene data show CDR1 as SGHNT and CDR2 as YENEEA. CDR3 length: 16 residues. Trimming shortened V by 5 bases and J by 0 bases, and 14 bases separated the two germline ends. CDR3: CASSGGRGLSYNEQFF. For the CDR3, the DNA is TGTGCCAGCAGCGGAGGACGGGGACTCTCCTACAATGAGCAGTTCTTC.

The CDR3 reads CASSVEGATNEKLFF. The CDR3 DNA is TGTGCCAGCAGCGTAGAGGGGGCAACTAATGAAAAACTGTTTTTT. V usage is TRBV9 and J usage is TRBJ1-4; the D gene is possibly TRBD1 (6 bases). CDR3 length equals 15 residues. The V and J ends lost 0 bases and 0 bases respectively, with 6 bases between them. CDR1 SGDLS and CDR2 YYNGEE come from the germline V gene.

The table lists this clonotype with many counts. The V and J genes are TRBV28 and TRBJ2-3; TRBD1 is a possible D gene (6 bases). The length of the CDR3 is 15 residues. Trimming took off 1 base at V and 4 bases at J, with 12 bases between the two ends. Germline assignment: CDR1 MDHEN and CDR2 SYDVKM. The DNA for the CDR3 is TGTGCCAGCAGTTTATCGGCGAAGGGGGCAGATACGCAGTATTTT. Translating gives CASSLSAKGADTQYF.

V gene TRBV15 combines with J gene TRBJ2-5; D gene ambiguous. Trimming removed 0 bases from V and 1 base from J, with 3 bases in between. Germline values: CDR1 LNHNV, CDR2 YYDKDF (reference sequence). This CDR3 spans 13 amino acids. The chain's CDR3 is CATSRDSQETQYF. The DNA for the CDR3 is TGTGCCACCAGCAGAGACTCCCAAGAGACCCAGTACTTC.